Each of the 10 T cell receptor beta chains below was sequenced from the same sample in a study of OX40 agonist ivuxolimab in advanced cancers. TCRdb keeps only in-frame clones here, not all; method: immunoSEQ multiplex PCR. The data show roughly 73,000 clones, roughly 86% seen once. The source material was CD4+ or CD8+ T cells sorted from blood, sampled in a trial of the OX40 agonist ivuxolimab. The receptors come from an adult with an advanced solid tumor such as melanoma, head and neck, liver or kidney cancer.

The CDR3 DNA is TGCAGCGTCGGGACAGGGAATGGCTACACCTTC. This encodes CSVGTGNGYTF. This chain links TRBV29-1 with TRBJ1-2, with TRBD1 identical over 9 bases. This CDR3 contains 11 residues. J gave up 6 bases and V 6 bases, and 2 bases lay outside the gene matches. CDR1 is SQVTM, CDR2 ANQGSEA, per germline.

The V and J genes are TRBV19 and TRBJ1-2; 10 bases fit TRBD1. Germline V gives CDR1 LNHDA, CDR2 SQIVND (reference sequence). Trimming cost V 6 bases and J 7 bases; bases outside gene matches: 8. The CDR3 is 14 amino acids. This CDR3 reads CASRSGTGEAGYTF. The CDR3 nucleotides read TGTGCCAGTAGGTCAGGGACAGGGGAGGCTGGCTACACCTTC.

This clone was recorded a few times. The J gene is TRBJ2-1, the V gene TRBV6-5; 7 bases match TRBD1. This CDR3 is built from 13 residues. Germline assignment: CDR1 MNHEY and CDR2 SVGAGI. The junction had 7 bases not matched to a gene; V was cut back by 7 bases and J by 7 bases. As DNA, the CDR3 is TGTGCCAGCACTACAGGGGTCGGGAATGAGCAGTTCTTC. It is translated as CASTTGVGNEQFF.

This rearrangement joins TRBV5-1 to TRBJ2-3, with unresolved D. Germline V gene sequence: CDR1 SGHRS, CDR2 YFSETQ. Trimming pared 1 base from V and 0 bases from J, leaving 9 bases between. The CDR3 is made up of 15 amino acids. CDR3 coding DNA: TGCGCCAGCAGCTTGCGACCCACCAGCACAGATACGCAGTATTTT. Its protein product is CASSLRPTSTDTQYF.

This clone was seen a single time. The rearrangement joins TRBV6-5 to TRBJ2-7; D is ambiguous. V was pared by 0 bases and J by 7 bases, with 10 bases between. There are 13 residues in the CDR3. Germline assignment: CDR1 MNHEY and CDR2 SVGAGI. The CDR3 bases are TGTGCCAGCAGTTACTCGACGAGAGGAGAGCAGTACTTC. This gives the protein CASSYSTRGEQYF.

The chain has TRBV11-3 and TRBJ2-7, with a weak D call TRBD2 (6 bases). The ends were cut back, 4 bases at V and 7 bases at J, with 20 bases in the middle. This CDR3 has 15 amino acids. The V gene's germline CDR1 is SGHNT and CDR2 YENEEA. CDR3 residues: CASSSTRDSLGEQYF. For the CDR3, the DNA is TGTGCCAGCAGCTCTACGCGGGACTCACTGGGGGAGCAGTACTTC.

The chain uses TRBV28 and TRBJ1-5; D gene ambiguous. Trimming pared 5 bases from V and 0 bases from J, leaving 5 bases between. Germline V CDR1 and CDR2: MDHEN, SYDVKM. This CDR3 is 13 amino acids long. The CDR3 DNA reads as TGTGCCAGCAGTCCCATTAGCAATCAGCCCCAGCATTTT. Protein product: CASSPISNQPQHF. Combining the CDR3 with reference TRBV28 and TRBJ1-5 gives the whole variable domain DVKVTQSSRYLVKRTGEKVFLECVQDMDHENMFWYRQDPGLGLRLIYFSYDVKMKEKGDIPEGYSVSREKKERFSLILESASTNQTSMYLCASSPISNQPQHFGDGTRLSIL.

V usage is TRBV19 and J usage is TRBJ1-4; D is undetermined. V was trimmed by 3 bases and J by 8 bases, leaving 25 bases between them. Germline V gene data show CDR1 as LNHDA and CDR2 as SQIVND (reference sequence). This CDR3 contains 18 residues. CDR3 in DNA: TGTGCCAGTAGTATGAAAATCAACCCTCTATTTGAGCAAGAAAAACTGTTTTTT. This gives the protein CASSMKINPLFEQEKLFF.

The rearrangement uses TRBV10-3 and TRBJ1-4, with 10 bases identical to TRBD1. From germline, CDR1 is ENHRY and CDR2 SYGVKD. The CDR3 loop spans 13 amino acids. The V gene end was trimmed by 6 bases and the J gene end by 8 bases; junction bases not matched to a gene: 3. CDR3 amino acids: CAIRGTGEEKLFF. The CDR3 region has the DNA TGTGCCATCAGGGGGACAGGGGAGGAAAAACTGTTTTTT.

The chain joins TRBV11-3 to TRBJ2-1, with D possibly TRBD2 on 6 matching bases. Per germline, CDR1 SGHNT and CDR2 YENEEA. The CDR3 consists of 14 residues. V lost 5 bases to trimming and J lost 3 bases, with 11 bases between them. CDR3 protein: CASSGGTDYNEQFF. The CDR3 coding sequence is TGTGCCAGCAGCGGCGGGACGGACTACAATGAGCAGTTCTTC.